Listed below are T cell receptor beta chains from one sample, sequenced in a study of shared clonotypes between healthy human individuals. Produced via immunoSEQ multiplex PCR; TCRdb's table is partial and in-frame only. The sample carries about 2.4 million clones, more than 90% recorded once. Sequencing was done on a sample of naive CD4+ T cells sorted from blood. Source of these receptors: a man younger than 35 in good health. Each CDR3 is given without its conserved first and last residue.

>TRBV2|TRBJ1-5
ASSEQGAVNQPQH
>TRBV6-1|TRBJ1-6
ASRSGGHLNSPLH
>TRBV4-1|TRBJ1-2
ASSRVRRPGYQNYGYT
>TRBV18|TRBJ1-2
ASSPGAVYGYT
>TRBV30|TRBJ2-1
AFDPYNEQF
>TRBV6-5|TRBJ2-6
ASSSGFSGANVLT
>TRBV7-8|TRBJ1-1
ATQTTIMNTEAF
>TRBV28|TRBJ1-2
ATLPTPNYGYT
>TRBV9|TRBJ1-5
ASSVEGNSNQPQH
>TRBV7-9|TRBJ1-4
ASSLRRDRAIGGEKLF
>TRBV11-2|TRBJ2-7
ASSLTGVYDEQY
>TRBV30|TRBJ1-6
ACTGQGAGNSPLH
>TRBV18|TRBJ1-4
ASSPARTNEKLF
>TRBV2|TRBJ1-1
ASSIQGVTEAF
>TRBV4-3|TRBJ2-1
ASSRGWGSSYNEQF
>TRBV18|TRBJ2-6
ASSPELTPSGANVLT
>TRBV6-5|TRBJ1-5
ASRDRQNQPQH
>TRBV11-2|TRBJ2-2
ASSTGTGYTGELF
>TRBV7-2|TRBJ1-1
ASSLGSSRTEAF
>TRBV6-6|TRBJ2-7
ASSYLSGSYEQY
>TRBV15|TRBJ1-4
ATSAGLGEKLF
>TRBV5-1|TRBJ1-1
ASSLRAQVNTEAF
>TRBV11-2|TRBJ2-3
ASSPRVAEPSTDTQY
>TRBV2|TRBJ2-1
ASSPDPEQF
>TRBV15|TRBJ1-2
ATSRVERGAVGYT
>TRBV6-4|TRBJ1-5
ASRSGQGPLH
>TRBV28|TRBJ1-1
ASIAGMNTEAF
>TRBV18|TRBJ2-2
ASSPGLAGLTGELF
>TRBV30|TRBJ1-6
ACRGLSGSPLH
>TRBV19|TRBJ1-3
ASRPTGGSGNTIY
>TRBV15|TRBJ1-1
ATSRQIKNTEAF
>TRBV7-3|TRBJ2-2
ASSSTGDGELF
>TRBV27|TRBJ1-5
ASSLSSGGDRGFNQPQH
>TRBV18|TRBJ2-2
ASSPPQTGQTGTGELF
>TRBV7-2|TRBJ2-7
ASSRTGLSNSYEQY
>TRBV11-2|TRBJ2-1
ASSLRGLADFYNEQF
>TRBV29-1|TRBJ2-1
SVNRGNEQF
>TRBV5-1|TRBJ2-5
ASSLGRTRGETQY
>TRBV30|TRBJ2-1
AWRTGGSYNEQF
>TRBV7-2|TRBJ2-4
ASSLTEGIQY
>TRBV6-1|TRBJ2-1
ASVLSSSYNEQF
>TRBV23-1|TRBJ1-5
ASSQLRSGPDQPQH
>TRBV6-1|TRBJ1-2
ASSEPLALTGRDYGYT
>TRBV28|TRBJ2-7
ASSLPGAGAYEQY
>TRBV28|TRBJ2-1
ASSSPTGQYNEQF
>TRBV19|TRBJ2-1
ASSILAGGLYNEQF
>TRBV2|TRBJ2-1
ASSANLAGGGNEQF
>TRBV7-9|TRBJ1-2
ASSNQGQGRGYT
>TRBV7-9|TRBJ1-1
ASSPRGFNTEAF
>TRBV5-1|TRBJ2-1
ASSLRTSVGNEQF
>TRBV19|TRBJ2-3
ASSSVGGADTQY
>TRBV5-1|TRBJ2-1
ASSLAGLAGGNEQF
>TRBV28|TRBJ1-1
ASSFSGRSGTEAF